This TCR beta chain is drawn from a study of blood T cells in healthy people across ages. Comment on this clonotype: Its antigen is unknown.

With each sample, at least 5 micrograms of total RNA were extracted. Findings of the study overall: Higher diversity, along with more naive CD4+ cells, distinguished long-lived donors from aged donors.

Germline V gene data show CDR1 as MNHNS and CDR2 as SASEGT. Trimming stripped 1 base from V and 10 bases from J, with 11 bases between. The CDR3 spans 13 residues. A sample-barcoded 5' primer and a J-beta primer mix were used in a second PCR of roughly 7 to 12 cycles. TCRdb analysed the 5' RACE reads with MiXCR anew, one entry per CDR3 protein. Of roughly 930,000 distinct CDR3 sequences listed, around 48% are singletons. V usage is TRBV6-1 and J usage is TRBJ2-1; D is undetermined. The material sequenced was blood. This sequence originates from a man younger than 45 in good health. The CDR3 nucleotides are TGTGCCAGCAGTGAAGACGACTCATTCGAGCAGTTCTTC. Protein: CASSEDDSFEQFF.